This record covers a single T cell receptor beta chain. Antigen specificity is unknown. This record comes from a study of shared clonotypes between healthy human individuals. Germline CDR1 is SGHTA and CDR2 is FQGTGA. V was trimmed by 4 bases and J by 4 bases, leaving 8 bases between them. This CDR3 contains 13 residues. Study conclusions and caveats: Rarefaction exposed incomplete sorted-subset sequencing despite large depth.

Assay used: immunoSEQ multiplex PCR; TCRdb lists only in-frame clones, some missing. Of about 660,000 clones in the sample, around 72% were seen once. Material for sequencing was memory CD4+ T cells sorted from blood. Described subset: CD45RA-negative fraction. The TCR was taken from a woman between 25 and 40 years old in good health. The chain is built from TRBV7-3 and TRBJ1-3; no clear D gene. The chain's CDR3 is CASSSREGNTIYF. CDR3 sequence (DNA): TGTGCCAGCAGCTCCCGGGAGGGAAACACCATATATTTT.